Each of the 27 T cell receptor beta chains below was sequenced from the same sample in a study of CD8 T cells in ankylosing spondylitis. TCRdb recomputed calls from the 5' RACE reads with MiXCR, one row per CDR3 protein. This table has about 140,000 distinct CDR3 sequences, about an eighth appearing once. Sequenced input: blood, either unsorted or a sorted T cell fraction (not recorded which). The receptors were gathered from a female donor with ankylosing spondylitis or in good health (not recorded which).

This clonotype has a count of ten or more. The V gene is TRBV2, the J gene TRBJ1-1; D uncertain. The CDR3 loop spans 12 amino acids. V was trimmed by 8 bases and J by 1 base, leaving 8 bases between them. Germline V lookup: CDR1 SNHLY, CDR2 FYNNEI. CDR3 DNA sequence: TGTGCCAGCTCTCCCGAGAACACTGAAGCTTTCTTT. Protein product: CASSPENTEAFF.

This clonotype was picked up many times. The genes are TRBV7-2 and TRBJ2-1, with D tentatively TRBD2 (6 bases). The CDR3 covers 15 residues. Germline V gives CDR1 SGHTA, CDR2 FQGNSA. V lost 2 bases to trimming and J lost 5 bases, with 13 bases between them. The CDR3 protein is CASSLWLGRNNEQFF. CDR3 DNA sequence: TGTGCCAGCAGCTTATGGCTGGGGAGGAACAATGAGCAGTTCTTC.

This clonotype has just a few counts. CDR3 protein: CASSLLPQGDTQYF. The CDR3 DNA follows: TGTGCCAGCAGCTTACTCCCCCAAGGGGATACGCAGTATTTT. The chain recombines TRBV7-2 with TRBJ2-3; no definite D call. CDR1 SGHTA and CDR2 FQGNSA come from the germline V gene. This CDR3 is built from 14 residues. V was clipped by 2 bases and J by 6 bases, with 12 bases between them.

This clonotype occurred many times. This sequence joins TRBV12-3 or TRBV12-4 and TRBJ2-7, with a tentative D call TRBD1 (5 bases). Trimming stripped 5 bases from V and 6 bases from J, with 17 bases between. There are 14 residues in the CDR3. CDR3 sequence (DNA): TGTGCCAGCAGTGCCACAGGTAGTTCCGCCGAGCAGTACTTC. It encodes CASSATGSSAEQYF.

This clonotype was found many times. The chain recombines TRBV5-6 with TRBJ2-2; 7 nucleotides line up with TRBD2. J lost 5 bases, V lost 8 bases, and 9 bases had no gene match. The germline V gene has CDR1 SGHDT and CDR2 YYEEEE. This CDR3 comprises 14 residues. DNA of the CDR3: TGTGCCAGGGGAGGGTCAAGGGCTACCGGGGAGCTGTTTTTT. Translation gives CARGGSRATGELFF.

This clonotype occurred a few times. This sequence joins TRBV20-1 and TRBJ1-1; the D gene is possibly TRBD1 (5 bases). This CDR3 is 15 amino acids long. Trimming took 1 base from V and 2 from J, leaving 14 bases between them. CDR1 DFQATT and CDR2 SNEGSKA come from the germline V gene (reference sequence). CDR3 residues: CSARGPRDVNTEAFF. The DNA of the CDR3 is TGCAGTGCTAGAGGTCCCCGGGACGTAAACACTGAAGCTTTCTTT.

At least ten counts were recorded for this clonotype. V gene TRBV20-1 combines with J gene TRBJ2-4; tentatively, D is TRBD2 (6 bases). CDR1 and CDR2 (germline): DFQATT, SNEGSKA (reference sequence). This CDR3 has 15 residues. The chain's CDR3 is CRTAPGPQGGNIQYF. CDR3 in DNA: TGCAGAACCGCGCCGGGACCTCAGGGAGGAAACATTCAGTACTTC.

The J gene is TRBJ2-1, the V gene TRBV7-3; D remains ambiguous. The length of the CDR3 is 13 residues. Looked up from germline, CDR1 is SGHTA and CDR2 is FQGTGA. V was trimmed by 4 bases and J by 5 bases, leaving 9 bases between them. The CDR3: CASSSGVNNEQFF. The DNA of the CDR3 is TGTGCCAGCAGCTCAGGAGTAAACAATGAGCAGTTCTTC.

In this sample, this clonotype turned up many times. The gene calls are TRBV12-3 or TRBV12-4 and TRBJ2-1, with 7 bases that match TRBD1. The CDR3 loop spans 14 amino acids. V trimming: 5 bases; J trimming: 5 bases; junction bases outside the gene matches: 6. In DNA, the CDR3 is TGTGCCAGCAGTATTGGGGACAGTGACAATGAGCAGTTCTTC. Translating gives CASSIGDSDNEQFF.

Ten or more counts support this clonotype. The chain employs TRBV12-3 or TRBV12-4 and TRBJ1-5; D is perhaps TRBD1 (6 bases). Trimming removed 9 bases from V and 3 bases from J, with 15 bases in between. This CDR3 is 14 amino acids long. CDR3 nucleotide sequence: TGTGCCAGTCGTGACAGGTCCAACAATCAGCCCCAGCATTTT. It specifies CASRDRSNNQPQHF.

This clonotype has at least ten counts. The chain is built from TRBV29-1 and TRBJ2-3, with 8 bases that match TRBD1. J was trimmed by 5 bases and V by 7 bases; bases with no gene match: 11. The germline CDR1 and CDR2 sequences are SQVTM and ANQGSEA. This CDR3 region has 14 residues. This CDR3 reads CSGGSAGGLDTQYF. CDR3 sequence (DNA): TGCAGCGGGGGGTCGGCAGGGGGCTTAGATACGCAGTATTTT.

This clonotype was detected a few times. V gene TRBV19 combines with J gene TRBJ1-1, with D possibly TRBD1 on 6 matching bases. V lost 4 bases and J 11 bases, leaving 23 bases between the germline ends. The CDR3 runs 15 residues. Per germline, CDR1 LNHDA and CDR2 SQIVND (reference sequence). The CDR3 sequence: CASSTPQGWESGAFF. In DNA form, the CDR3 reads TGTGCCAGTAGTACTCCACAGGGTTGGGAATCTGGGGCTTTCTTT.

This clonotype was detected many times. This rearrangement joins TRBV5-1 to TRBJ1-2, with D tentatively TRBD1 (5 bases). The CDR3 consists of 15 residues. Germline CDR1 and CDR2: SGHRS and YFSETQ. Trimming shortened V by 4 bases and J by 8 bases, and 21 bases separated the two germline ends. CDR3 sequence: CASSPRDVFGGGYTF. CDR3 sequence (DNA): TGCGCCAGCAGCCCCCGGGACGTTTTCGGAGGAGGCTACACCTTC. The entire variable domain, with the rest obtained from reference TRBV5-1 and TRBJ1-2, is as follows: KAGVTQTPRYLIKTRGQQVTLSCSPISGHRSVSWYQQTPGQGLQFLFEYFSETQRNKGNFPGRFSGRQFSNSRSEMNVSTLELGDSALYLCASSPRDVFGGGYTFGSGTRLTVV.

J is TRBJ2-2 and V is TRBV7-2; D may be TRBD2 (6 bases). Looked up from germline, CDR1 is SGHTA and CDR2 is FQGNSA. This CDR3 spans 17 amino acids. V was pared by 5 bases and J by 2 bases, with 18 bases between. The CDR3 region is CASSTTYGLINTGELFF. The DNA for the CDR3 is TGTGCCAGCAGCACAACCTACGGACTAATTAACACCGGGGAGCTGTTTTTT.

This clonotype has at least ten counts. This sequence joins TRBV29-1 and TRBJ2-6; 7 bases are shared with TRBD2. Germline CDR1 SQVTM, CDR2 ANQGSEA. J lost 0 bases, V lost 1 base, and 3 bases had no gene match. The CDR3 extends over 16 amino acids. CDR3 residues: CSVEGGGTSGANVLTF. The CDR3 DNA is TGCAGCGTTGAAGGGGGGGGTACCTCTGGGGCCAACGTCCTGACTTTC.

This clonotype was found many times. This chain uses TRBV6-5 with TRBJ1-1; weak D call: TRBD1 (5 bases). Germline V lookup: CDR1 MNHEY, CDR2 SVGAGI. V gave up 5 bases and J gave up 8 bases, with 9 bases separating them. CDR3 length equals 11 residues. The CDR3 nucleotides read TGTGCCAGCAGTGGCCGGGGGGAAGCTTTCTTT. Amino acids: CASSGRGEAFF.

This clonotype was counted a few times. The chain is built from TRBV30 and TRBJ1-1; D remains ambiguous. The germline gives CDR1 GTSNPN, CDR2 SVGIG (reference sequence). The CDR3 length is 13 residues. V was cut by 0 bases and J by 4 bases, with 9 bases left in between. The CDR3: CAWSVLGSTEAFF. CDR3 coding DNA: TGTGCCTGGAGTGTACTAGGGTCCACTGAAGCTTTCTTT.

In this sample, this clonotype turned up many times. The chain employs TRBV12-3 or TRBV12-4 and TRBJ1-4, with D unresolved. Trimming took 2 bases from V and 8 from J, leaving 3 bases between them. CDR3 length: 11 amino acids. The CDR3 region has the DNA TGTGCCAGCAGTTTATCGGAAAAACTGTTTTTT. Protein sequence: CASSLSEKLFF.

This clonotype has ten or more counts. The V call is TRBV15, the J call TRBJ1-2; TRBD1 matches 10 bases. V lost 0 bases to trimming and J lost 0 bases; unmatched junction nucleotides: 13. This CDR3 has 20 residues. The germline CDR1 and CDR2 sequences are LNHNV and YYDKDF (reference sequence). This CDR3 reads CATSRDFDRGLTGANYGYTF. The CDR3 DNA reads TGTGCCACCAGCAGAGATTTCGACAGGGGGCTCACGGGGGCTAACTATGGCTACACCTTC.

This clonotype was detected many times. This chain uses TRBV20-1 with TRBJ2-3, with 12 bases identical to TRBD2. Per germline, CDR1 DFQATT and CDR2 SNEGSKA (reference sequence). Trimming at V came to 6 bases and at J to 6 bases, leaving 13 bases not matched to a gene. CDR3 length equals 16 residues. The CDR3 nucleotides read TGCAGTGCCCCAATTCTAGCGGGAGGGCCTCCTGATACGCAGTATTTT. This codes for CSAPILAGGPPDTQYF.

This clonotype was observed a handful of times. The gene calls are TRBV5-1 and TRBJ1-2; weak D call: TRBD1 (5 bases). The ends were cut back, 9 bases at V and 7 bases at J, with 22 bases in the middle. This CDR3 is 14 amino acids long. Germline CDR1 SGHRS, CDR2 YFSETQ. The CDR3 bases are TGCGCCACCTCCCGGACGGGGCCTCTCGGTGGCTACACCTTC. This codes for CATSRTGPLGGYTF.

This clonotype has a count of ten or more. This chain joins TRBV29-1 and TRBJ2-1; D gene unclear. V shed 6 bases and J shed 8 bases, with 14 bases lying between them. The CDR3 is 12 residues long. The V gene's germline CDR1 is SQVTM and CDR2 ANQGSEA. CDR3: CSVQARWDEQFF. CDR3 in DNA: TGCAGCGTCCAAGCCCGCTGGGATGAGCAGTTCTTC.

In its sample, this clonotype was seen many times. CDR3 bases: TGTGCCAGCAGCTTAGAAACGGGAAACACCATATATTTT. Translating it yields CASSLETGNTIYF. The J gene is TRBJ1-3, the V gene TRBV7-2; D is ambiguous. The CDR3 extends over 13 amino acids. The germline gives CDR1 SGHTA, CDR2 FQGNSA. Trimming cost V 1 base and J 4 bases, with 5 bases left between them.

This clonotype was seen a handful of times. The genes are TRBV29-1 and TRBJ2-7; D could derive from TRBD1 or TRBD2 (6 bases each). CDR1 and CDR2 from the germline V gene are SQVTM and ANQGSEA. The CDR3 spans 15 residues. V dropped 5 bases and J dropped 4 bases, with 21 bases sitting between them. This CDR3 is CSVLLGGRSHYEQYF. CDR3 in DNA: TGCAGCGTTTTATTGGGGGGCAGGTCCCATTACGAGCAGTACTTC.

The chain links TRBV7-2 to TRBJ2-1; TRBD2 matches 11 bases. CDR3 size: 15 residues. Germline CDR1 reads SGHTA; CDR2 reads FQGNSA. V was pared by 0 bases and J by 8 bases, with 3 bases of the junction left unmatched. Written as DNA, the CDR3 is TGTGCCAGCAGCTTAGCTAGCGGGGGGGCCCATGAGCAGTTCTTC. It is translated as CASSLASGGAHEQFF.

Ten or more counts support this clonotype. The chain uses TRBV7-6 and TRBJ2-3; possibly TRBD1 for D (5 bases). Germline CDR1 SGHVS, CDR2 FNYEAQ. CDR3 length: 19 amino acids. V was clipped by 1 base and J by 0 bases, with 20 bases between them. In DNA form, the CDR3 reads TGTGCCAGCAGCTTAGATTGGCAGGACAATATTACTAGCACAGATACGCAGTATTTT. This translates into CASSLDWQDNITSTDTQYF.

This chain joins TRBV29-1 and TRBJ2-5, with D possibly being TRBD1 (6 bases). V was cut by 0 bases and J by 5 bases, with 10 bases left in between. Germline V lookup: CDR1 SQVTM, CDR2 ANQGSEA. The CDR3 spans 13 residues. The CDR3 region has the DNA TGCAGCGTTGAAGATGTCCAGGGGGAGACCCAGTACTTC. Translating gives CSVEDVQGETQYF.